A single T cell receptor beta chain is shown here with its context. The entry originates in a study of OX40 agonist ivuxolimab in advanced cancers. TCRdb keeps only in-frame clones here, not all; method: immunoSEQ multiplex PCR. The sample has over 75,000 clones; roughly nine tenths are singletons. With V trimmed by 5 bases and J by 3 bases, 8 bases remained unmatched. The CDR3 consists of 15 residues. Germline CDR1 is MNHEY and CDR2 is SVGAGI. Here the sequenced sample was CD4+ or CD8+ T cells sorted from blood, taken in a trial of the OX40 agonist ivuxolimab. The rearrangement links TRBV6-5 to TRBJ2-3; 7 nucleotides match TRBD2. This clonotype was sampled from an adult with an advanced solid tumor such as melanoma, head and neck, liver or kidney cancer. CDR3 residues: CASSRTSSKTDTQYF. CDR3 sequence (DNA): TGTGCCAGCAGTAGGACTAGTTCTAAGACAGATACGCAGTATTTT.